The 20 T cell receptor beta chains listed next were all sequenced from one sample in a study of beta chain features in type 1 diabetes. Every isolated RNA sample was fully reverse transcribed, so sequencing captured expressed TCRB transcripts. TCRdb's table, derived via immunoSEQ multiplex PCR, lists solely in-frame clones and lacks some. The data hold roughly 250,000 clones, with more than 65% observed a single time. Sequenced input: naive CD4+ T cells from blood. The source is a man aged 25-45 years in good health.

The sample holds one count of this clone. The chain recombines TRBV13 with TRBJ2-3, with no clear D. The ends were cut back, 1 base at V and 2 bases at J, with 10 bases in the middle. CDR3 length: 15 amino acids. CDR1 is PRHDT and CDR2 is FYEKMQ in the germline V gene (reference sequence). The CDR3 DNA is TGTGCCAGCAGCTTAGTTGGCAGAGACACAGATACGCAGTATTTT. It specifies CASSLVGRDTDTQYF. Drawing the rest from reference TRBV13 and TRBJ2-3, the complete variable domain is AAGVIQSPRHLIKEKRETATLKCYPIPRHDTVYWYQQGPGQDPQFLISFYEKMQSDKGSIPDRFSAQQFSDYHSELNMSSLELGDSALYFCASSLVGRDTDTQYFGPGTRLTVL.

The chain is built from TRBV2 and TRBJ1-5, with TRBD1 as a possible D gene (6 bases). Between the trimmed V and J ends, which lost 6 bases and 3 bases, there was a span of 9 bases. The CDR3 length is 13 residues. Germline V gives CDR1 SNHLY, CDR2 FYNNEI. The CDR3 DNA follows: TGTGCCAGCAGACGGGACACCAATCAGCCCCAGCATTTT. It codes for CASRRDTNQPQHF.

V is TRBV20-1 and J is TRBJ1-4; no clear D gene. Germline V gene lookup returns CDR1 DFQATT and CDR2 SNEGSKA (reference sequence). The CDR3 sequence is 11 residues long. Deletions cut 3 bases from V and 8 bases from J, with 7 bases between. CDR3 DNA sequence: TGCAGTGCTAGGGAGCAAGAAAAACTGTTTTTT. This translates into CSAREQEKLFF.

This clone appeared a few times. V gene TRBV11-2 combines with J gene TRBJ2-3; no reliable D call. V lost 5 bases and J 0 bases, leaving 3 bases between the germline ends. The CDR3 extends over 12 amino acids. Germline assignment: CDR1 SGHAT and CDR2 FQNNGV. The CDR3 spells CASSTSTDTQYF. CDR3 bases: TGTGCCAGCAGCACTAGCACAGATACGCAGTATTTT.

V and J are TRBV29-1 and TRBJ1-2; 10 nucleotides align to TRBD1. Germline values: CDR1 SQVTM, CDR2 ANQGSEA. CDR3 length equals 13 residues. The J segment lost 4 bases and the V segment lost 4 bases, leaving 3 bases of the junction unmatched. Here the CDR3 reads CSVGRTGGYGYTF. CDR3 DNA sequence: TGCAGCGTTGGTAGGACAGGGGGCTATGGCTACACCTTC.

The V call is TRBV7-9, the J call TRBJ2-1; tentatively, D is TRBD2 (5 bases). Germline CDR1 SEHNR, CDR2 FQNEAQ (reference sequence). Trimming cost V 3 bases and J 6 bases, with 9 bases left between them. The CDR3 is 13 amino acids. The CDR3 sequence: CASSFSGINEQFF. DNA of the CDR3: TGTGCCAGCAGCTTCTCGGGAATCAATGAGCAGTTCTTC.

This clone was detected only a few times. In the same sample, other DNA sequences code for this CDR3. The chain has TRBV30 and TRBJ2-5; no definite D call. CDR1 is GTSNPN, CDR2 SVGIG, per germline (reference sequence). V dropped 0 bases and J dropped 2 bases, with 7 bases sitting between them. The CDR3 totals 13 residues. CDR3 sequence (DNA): TGTGCCTGGAGTGTCCAGGTACAAGAGACCCAGTACTTC. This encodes CAWSVQVQETQYF.

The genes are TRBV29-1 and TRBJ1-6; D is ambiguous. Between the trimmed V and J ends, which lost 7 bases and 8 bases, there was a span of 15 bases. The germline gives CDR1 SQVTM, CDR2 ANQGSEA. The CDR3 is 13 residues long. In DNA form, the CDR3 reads TGCAGCGGTGCCTGGTCAAGGGATTCACCCCTCCACTTT. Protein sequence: CSGAWSRDSPLHF.

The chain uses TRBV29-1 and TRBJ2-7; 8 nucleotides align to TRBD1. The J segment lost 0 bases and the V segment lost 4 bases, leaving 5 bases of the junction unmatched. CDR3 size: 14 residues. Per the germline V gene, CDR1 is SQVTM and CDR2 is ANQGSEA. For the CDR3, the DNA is TGCAGCGTTGCAGGGGGCAGGGACTCCTACGAGCAGTACTTC. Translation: CSVAGGRDSYEQYF.

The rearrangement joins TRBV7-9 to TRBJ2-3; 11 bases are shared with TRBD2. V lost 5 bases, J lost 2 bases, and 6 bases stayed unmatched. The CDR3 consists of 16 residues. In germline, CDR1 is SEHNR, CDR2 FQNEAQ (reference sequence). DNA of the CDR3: TGTGCCAGCAGCAACCGACTAGCGGGGATCACAGATACGCAGTATTTT. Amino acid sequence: CASSNRLAGITDTQYF. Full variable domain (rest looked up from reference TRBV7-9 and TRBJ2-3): DTGVSQNPRHKITKRGQNVTFRCDPISEHNRLYWYRQTLGQGPEFLTYFQNEAQLEKSRLLSDRFSAERPKGSFSTLEIQRTEQGDSAMYLCASSNRLAGITDTQYFGPGTRLTVL.

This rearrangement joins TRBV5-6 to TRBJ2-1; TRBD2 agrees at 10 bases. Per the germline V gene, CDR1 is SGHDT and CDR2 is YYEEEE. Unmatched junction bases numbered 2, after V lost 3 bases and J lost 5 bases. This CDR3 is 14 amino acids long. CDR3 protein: CASSSLAGHNEQFF. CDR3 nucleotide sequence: TGTGCCAGCAGCTCACTAGCGGGGCACAATGAGCAGTTCTTC.

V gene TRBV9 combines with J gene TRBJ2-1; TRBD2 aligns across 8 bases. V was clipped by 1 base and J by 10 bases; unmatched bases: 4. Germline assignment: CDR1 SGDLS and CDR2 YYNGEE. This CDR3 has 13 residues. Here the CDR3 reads CASSVQRENEQFF. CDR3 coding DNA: TGTGCCAGCAGCGTACAGCGGGAGAACGAGCAGTTCTTC.

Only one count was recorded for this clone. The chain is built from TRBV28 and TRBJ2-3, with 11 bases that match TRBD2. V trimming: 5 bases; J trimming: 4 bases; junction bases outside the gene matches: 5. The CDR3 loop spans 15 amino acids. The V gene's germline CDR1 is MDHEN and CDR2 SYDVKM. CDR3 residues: CASSVTSGNPDTQYF. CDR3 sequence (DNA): TGTGCCAGCAGTGTGACTAGCGGGAACCCAGATACGCAGTATTTT.

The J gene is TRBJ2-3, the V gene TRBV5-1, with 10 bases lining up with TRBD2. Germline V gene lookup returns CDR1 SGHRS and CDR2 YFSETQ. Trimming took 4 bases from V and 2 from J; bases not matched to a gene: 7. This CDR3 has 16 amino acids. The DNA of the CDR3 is TGCGCCAGCAGCCGAACTAGCGGGGTCTACACAGATACGCAGTATTTT. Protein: CASSRTSGVYTDTQYF.

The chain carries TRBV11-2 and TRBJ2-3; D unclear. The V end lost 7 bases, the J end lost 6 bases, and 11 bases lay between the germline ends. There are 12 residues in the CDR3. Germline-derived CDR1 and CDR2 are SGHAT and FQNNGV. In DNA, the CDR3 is TGTGCCAGCAAAAGCGTGAAGGATACGCAGTATTTT. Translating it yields CASKSVKDTQYF.

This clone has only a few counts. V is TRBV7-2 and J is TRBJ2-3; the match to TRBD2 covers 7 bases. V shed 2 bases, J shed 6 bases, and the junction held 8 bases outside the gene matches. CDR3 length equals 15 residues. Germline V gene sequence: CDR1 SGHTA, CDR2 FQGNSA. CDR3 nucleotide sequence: TGTGCCAGCAGCTTAAGGCGAGCGGGGAGGGATACGCAGTATTTT. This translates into CASSLRRAGRDTQYF.

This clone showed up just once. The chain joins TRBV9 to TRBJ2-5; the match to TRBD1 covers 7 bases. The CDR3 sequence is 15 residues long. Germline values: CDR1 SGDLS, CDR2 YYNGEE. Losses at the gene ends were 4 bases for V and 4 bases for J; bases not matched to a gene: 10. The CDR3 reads CASSPRQGSRETQYF. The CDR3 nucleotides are TGTGCCAGCAGCCCCCGACAGGGATCCCGAGAGACCCAGTACTTC.

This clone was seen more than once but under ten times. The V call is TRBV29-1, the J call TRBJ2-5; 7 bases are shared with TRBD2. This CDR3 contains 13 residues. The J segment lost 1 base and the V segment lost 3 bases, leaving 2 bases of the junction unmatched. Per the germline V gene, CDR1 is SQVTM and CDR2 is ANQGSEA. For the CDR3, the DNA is TGCAGCGTTGATGCGGGAGTCCAAGAGACCCAGTACTTC. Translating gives CSVDAGVQETQYF.

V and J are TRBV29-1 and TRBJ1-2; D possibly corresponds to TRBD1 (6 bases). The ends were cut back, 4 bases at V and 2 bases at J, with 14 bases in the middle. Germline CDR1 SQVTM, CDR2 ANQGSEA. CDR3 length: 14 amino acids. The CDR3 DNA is TGCAGCGTTGCGGCAGGGGCCCCAAACTATGGCTACACCTTC. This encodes CSVAAGAPNYGYTF.

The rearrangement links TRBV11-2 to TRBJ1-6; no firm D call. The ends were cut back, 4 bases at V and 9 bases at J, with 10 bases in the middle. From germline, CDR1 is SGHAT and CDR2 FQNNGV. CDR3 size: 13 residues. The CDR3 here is CASSYSGGSPLHF. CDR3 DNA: TGTGCCAGCAGCTATTCGGGAGGTTCACCCCTCCACTTT.